This T cell receptor beta chain was recovered during a study of blood T cell repertoires in COVID-19. Study information: Material from acute and convalescent COVID-19 was sourced from the United States, Italy and Spain.

V gave up 1 base and J gave up 2 bases, with 3 bases separating them. The CDR3 totals 13 residues. Germline-derived CDR1 and CDR2 are KGHDR and SFDVKD. In the authors' workflow: Estimation of nucleated cell counts was performed using reference gene primer amplification. TCRdb keeps only in-frame clones here, not all; method: immunoSEQ multiplex PCR. Clone size and the V and J calls come from that table; the DNA yielded D and trimming. The sample has roughly 280,000 clones; over 65% are singletons. The receptor was derived from a man aged 60 to 75 who had recovered from COVID-19. Sample: peripheral blood. The chain carries TRBV24-1 and TRBJ2-3; no firm D call. The CDR3 loop reads CATSDFVTDTQYF. The CDR3, as DNA: TGTGCCACCAGTGATTTCGTCACAGATACGCAGTATTTT.